The 28 T cell receptor beta chains presented below share a single source sample, sequenced in a study of blood T cell repertoires in COVID-19. The repertoire was sequenced with immunoSEQ multiplex PCR; TCRdb's copy has only in-frame clones and lacks some. The table includes about 120,000 clones, around 80% detected once. The sample was peripheral blood. The receptors were sampled from a man in his fifties or sixties with active or convalescent COVID-19.

V usage is TRBV21-1 and J usage is TRBJ1-5; no DNA check was done on the table's D call, TRBD1. TRBV21-1 is tagged as a pseudogene. CDR3 length: 16 amino acids. CDR3 nucleotides: TGTGCCAGCAGTAGAAGGGACAGGGGAAGCAATCAGCCCCAGCATTTT. It yields the protein CASSRRDRGSNQPQHF.

V gene TRBV7-6 combines with J gene TRBJ2-3, with 7 bases that match TRBD2. V shed 5 bases and J 5 bases; nucleotides not matched to a gene: 7. There are 14 residues in the CDR3. From germline, CDR1 is SGHVS and CDR2 FNYEAQ. The DNA for the CDR3 is TGTGCCAGCAGCCGCCGGACTAGGGAAGATACGCAGTATTTT. Residues: CASSRRTREDTQYF.

This clone turned up a few times. This chain connects TRBV10-3 to TRBJ1-1, with a tentative D call TRBD1 (5 bases). This CDR3 contains 12 residues. Deletions cut 6 bases from V and 10 bases from J, with 15 bases between. Germline CDR1 ENHRY, CDR2 SYGVKD. Here the CDR3 DNA reads TGTGCCATCAGCGGGGGGGATAGCGGAGCTTTCTTT. Amino acids: CAISGGDSGAFF.

V and J are TRBV27 and TRBJ2-7; 11 nucleotides match TRBD1. The germline V gene encodes CDR1 MNHEY and CDR2 SMNVEV (reference sequence). J was trimmed by 5 bases and V by 5 bases; bases with no gene match: 5. CDR3 length: 14 residues. The CDR3 coding sequence is TGTGCCAGCAGTAGGACAGGGGGCTTCCACGAGCAGTACTTC. Its translation: CASSRTGGFHEQYF.

This chain links TRBV5-1 with TRBJ2-4; 10 nucleotides match TRBD2. V was clipped by 3 bases and J by 8 bases; unmatched bases: 8. CDR1 is SGHRS and CDR2 is YFSETQ in the germline V gene. The CDR3 has 15 residues. The CDR3 loop is CASSSRLAGSDIQYF. CDR3 DNA: TGCGCCAGCAGCTCGAGACTAGCGGGCTCAGACATTCAGTACTTC.

The rearrangement joins TRBV7-3 to TRBJ2-5, with D perhaps TRBD1 (5 bases). Looked up from germline, CDR1 is SGHTA and CDR2 is FQGTGA. The CDR3 is 15 amino acids. V was shortened by 0 bases and J by 5 bases, with 13 bases between the two germline ends. The CDR3 reads CASSLTGAVMETQYF. The CDR3 coding sequence is TGTGCCAGCAGCTTAACAGGGGCAGTAATGGAGACCCAGTACTTC. Complete variable domain (other parts from reference TRBV7-3 and TRBJ2-5): GAGVSQTPSNKVTEKGKYVELRCDPISGHTALYWYRQSLGQGPEFLIYFQGTGAADDSGLPNDRFFAVRPEGSVSTLKIQRTERGDSAVYLCASSLTGAVMETQYFGPGTRLLVL.

The chain joins TRBV11-2 to TRBJ1-2; the D gene is possibly TRBD1 (5 bases). Germline lookup yields CDR1 SGHAT and CDR2 FQNNGV. Trimming cost V 1 base and J 4 bases, with 10 bases left between them. The CDR3 is 14 amino acids. CDR3 nucleotide sequence: TGTGCCAGCAGCTTAGGGGGCACAACCTATGGCTACACCTTC. Protein sequence: CASSLGGTTYGYTF.

CDR3 in amino acids: CASSSTPYTDTQYF. CDR3 nucleotides: TGTGCCAGCAGCTCCACCCCCTACACAGATACGCAGTATTTT. The rearrangement links TRBV7-2 to TRBJ2-3; D gene uncertain. Per the germline V gene, CDR1 is SGHTA and CDR2 is FQGNSA. The CDR3 is 14 amino acids. Trimming took 4 bases from V and 2 from J, leaving 10 bases between them.

The sample holds one count of this clone. The J gene is TRBJ2-7, the V gene TRBV4-3; 9 bases match TRBD2. Losses at the gene ends were 0 bases for V and 6 bases for J; bases not matched to a gene: 9. The germline CDR1 and CDR2 sequences are LGHNA and YSLEER. This CDR3 region has 16 residues. The CDR3 reads CASSQDMASGIGEQYF. The CDR3 nucleotides are TGCGCCAGCAGCCAAGATATGGCTAGCGGGATAGGCGAGCAGTACTTC.

This clone was counted only a few times. The chain uses TRBV18 and TRBJ1-5; 7 positions match TRBD1. This CDR3 spans 15 amino acids. Losses at the gene ends were 5 bases for V and 2 bases for J; bases not matched to a gene: 6. Germline V gives CDR1 KGHSH, CDR2 LQKENI. The CDR3 nucleotides read TGTGCCAGCTCAGCGACAGGGAAGGGCAATCAGCCCCAGCATTTT. This codes for CASSATGKGNQPQHF.

J is TRBJ2-1 and V is TRBV5-4; 9 nucleotides match TRBD2. V lost 6 bases to trimming and J lost 8 bases; unmatched junction nucleotides: 9. CDR1 and CDR2 from the germline V gene are SGHNT and YYREEE (reference sequence). The CDR3 spans 14 residues. The CDR3 loop is CASKGAGGSDEQFF. For the CDR3, the DNA is TGTGCCAGCAAAGGAGCGGGAGGTAGCGATGAGCAGTTCTTC.

The table lists this clone with a count of one. The chain has TRBV5-1 and TRBJ2-7; TRBD1 matches at 8 bases. Germline loops: CDR1 SGHRS, CDR2 YFSETQ. The V segment lost 0 bases and the J segment 9 bases; nucleotides outside the gene matches: 11. The CDR3 loop spans 15 amino acids. In DNA form, the CDR3 reads TGCGCCAGCAGCTTGGCCGGACAGGGAGCCGCAGGGCAGTACTTC. Its protein is CASSLAGQGAAGQYF.

This clone was seen only a few times. The CDR3 spells CASSLAGTGDQPQHF. CDR3 DNA: TGTGCCAGCAGTTTAGCCGGGACAGGAGATCAGCCCCAGCATTTT. The J gene is TRBJ1-5, the V gene TRBV27; 8 nucleotides match TRBD1. The germline CDR1 and CDR2 sequences are MNHEY and SMNVEV (reference sequence). The CDR3 extends over 15 amino acids. V lost 2 bases and J lost 5; bases outside the gene matches: 5.

This chain uses TRBV7-9 with TRBJ1-2; no reliable D call. There are 17 residues in the CDR3. Trimming removed 4 bases from V and 7 bases from J, with 25 bases in between. Germline values: CDR1 SEHNR, CDR2 FQNEAQ (reference sequence). The CDR3 bases are TGTGCCAGCAGCTCTCCGTTACGGGGTGGATTGGGTGTTGGCTACACCTTC. Amino acids: CASSSPLRGGLGVGYTF. Combining the CDR3 with reference TRBV7-9 and TRBJ1-2 gives the whole variable domain DTGVSQNPRHKITKRGQNVTFRCDPISEHNRLYWYRQTLGQGPEFLTYFQNEAQLEKSRLLSDRFSAERPKGSFSTLEIQRTEQGDSAMYLCASSSPLRGGLGVGYTFGSGTRLTVV.

This clone was seen just once. The V gene is TRBV4-2, the J gene TRBJ2-1; 12 bases are a match to TRBD2. Germline CDR1 LGHNA, CDR2 YNFKEQ. V was pared by 0 bases and J by 7 bases, with 4 bases of the junction left unmatched. This CDR3 spans 16 amino acids. CDR3 in amino acids: CASSQEASGRGNEQFF. The CDR3 nucleotides read TGTGCCAGCAGCCAAGAGGCTAGCGGGAGGGGGAATGAGCAGTTCTTC.

This clone was counted only a few times. This chain uses TRBV4-2 with TRBJ2-4; 10 bases line up with TRBD1. With 2 bases clipped from V and 6 bases from J, the junction kept 4 bases outside the gene matches. Germline V gene lookup returns CDR1 LGHNA and CDR2 YNFKEQ. The CDR3 is 15 residues long. The CDR3 DNA follows: TGTGCCAGCAGCCAACAGACAGGGGGCATAAACATTCAGTACTTC. This codes for CASSQQTGGINIQYF.

The CDR3 DNA reads as TGTGCCAGCAGCAGGACTAGCGGGAGGGCCTCCGGGGAGCTGTTTTTT. Its protein is CASSRTSGRASGELFF. V usage is TRBV7-3 and J usage is TRBJ2-2; 15 positions match TRBD2. Germline V gene data show CDR1 as SGHTA and CDR2 as FQGTGA. With V trimmed by 5 bases and J by 6 bases, 4 bases remained unmatched. This CDR3 contains 16 residues.

CDR3 in amino acids: CASSLALIRGYEQYF. CDR3 nucleotides: TGTGCCAGCAGCTTAGCGCTCATCAGGGGCTACGAGCAGTACTTC. The chain couples TRBV7-2 to TRBJ2-7; D may be TRBD1 (6 bases). Trimming pared 0 bases from V and 3 bases from J, leaving 12 bases between. CDR1 is SGHTA, CDR2 FQGNSA, per germline. This CDR3 spans 15 amino acids.

The chain joins TRBV20-1 to TRBJ1-5, with D uncertain. The CDR3 is 15 amino acids. The germline CDR1 and CDR2 sequences are DFQATT and SNEGSKA (reference sequence). The V gene lost 3 bases and the J gene lost 5 bases, with 17 bases spanning the gap. CDR3 in DNA: TGCAGTGCTAGTTTCAGTGGGCAGCTCTATCAGCCCCAGCATTTT. Encoded protein: CSASFSGQLYQPQHF.

J is TRBJ1-5 and V is TRBV5-5, with 7 bases aligning to TRBD1. V shed 4 bases, J shed 0 bases, and the junction held 4 bases outside the gene matches. This CDR3 is 15 amino acids long. The germline CDR1 and CDR2 sequences are SGHKS and YYEKEE (reference sequence). Here the CDR3 DNA reads TGTGCCAGCAGCGCGACAGGGAATAGCAATCAGCCCCAGCATTTT. Protein: CASSATGNSNQPQHF.

This clone has just one count. The chain combines TRBV24-1 with TRBJ1-5; no clear D. V gave up 9 bases and J gave up 2 bases, with 10 bases separating them. CDR3 length: 13 amino acids. Germline V gene data show CDR1 as KGHDR and CDR2 as SFDVKD. CDR3 bases: TGTGCCACCGCATTGGCGGGCAATCAGCCCCAGCATTTT. Encoded protein: CATALAGNQPQHF.

The chain combines TRBV5-4 with TRBJ2-3; 13 bases are shared with TRBD2. The V segment lost 3 bases and the J segment 7 bases; nucleotides outside the gene matches: 8. Germline CDR1 and CDR2: SGHNT and YYREEE (reference sequence). The CDR3 covers 16 residues. CDR3 DNA: TGTGCCAGCAGCTCACTAACTAGCGGGAGGGCAAATACGCAGTATTTT. It encodes CASSSLTSGRANTQYF.

J is TRBJ1-4 and V is TRBV28; 8 nucleotides agree with TRBD1. Per the germline V gene, CDR1 is MDHEN and CDR2 is SYDVKM. The J segment lost 5 bases and the V segment lost 8 bases, leaving 7 bases of the junction unmatched. The CDR3 contains 14 residues. This CDR3 is CASLLQGGNEKLFF. The CDR3 nucleotides read TGTGCCAGCCTATTACAGGGGGGCAATGAAAAACTGTTTTTT. Full variable domain (missing parts from reference TRBV28 and TRBJ1-4): DVKVTQSSRYLVKRTGEKVFLECVQDMDHENMFWYRQDPGLGLRLIYFSYDVKMKEKGDIPEGYSVSREKKERFSLILESASTNQTSMYLCASLLQGGNEKLFFGSGTQLSVL.

This clone was seen more than once but under ten times. This sequence joins TRBV12-3 or TRBV12-4 and TRBJ2-2; 12 bases agree with TRBD2. With 1 base clipped from V and 15 bases from J, the junction kept 3 bases outside the gene matches. CDR3 length: 13 residues. The CDR3 nucleotides read TGTGCCAGCAGTTTAGGACTAGCGGGAGAGTTGTTTTTT. Its protein is CASSLGLAGELFF.

The V and J genes are TRBV24-1 and TRBJ1-2; 10 bases fit TRBD1. Losses at the gene ends were 2 bases for V and 8 bases for J; bases not matched to a gene: 4. Germline CDR1 and CDR2: KGHDR and SFDVKD. The CDR3 totals 14 residues. CDR3 sequence reads: CATSDWGTGVGYTF. CDR3 coding DNA: TGTGCCACCAGTGATTGGGGGACAGGGGTAGGCTACACCTTC.

The chain is built from TRBV16 and TRBJ1-1; TRBD1 is a possible D gene (5 bases). The germline V gene encodes CDR1 KGHSY and CDR2 FQNENV. This CDR3 is built from 15 residues. The V end lost 1 base, the J end lost 1 base, and 10 bases lay between the germline ends. Here the CDR3 DNA reads TGTGCCAGCAGCCAATTAGGGGAAACGAACACTGAAGCTTTCTTT. This translates into CASSQLGETNTEAFF.

The V and J genes are TRBV6-2 or TRBV6-3 and TRBJ1-2, with D perhaps matching TRBD1 (5 bases). The CDR3 covers 17 residues. Per germline, CDR1 MNHEY and CDR2 SVGEGT. Trimming left V 0 bases short and J 2 bases short, with 16 bases between. This CDR3 reads CASSYSMQGTQNYGYTF. The CDR3 DNA reads TGTGCCAGCAGTTACTCAATGCAGGGAACCCAAAACTATGGCTACACCTTC.

This clone has just one count. This chain joins TRBV5-1 and TRBJ2-3, with TRBD2 identical over 10 bases. The trim removed 0 bases at V and 0 bases at J, leaving 1 base unmatched. Germline CDR1 SGHRS, CDR2 YFSETQ. This CDR3 has 16 residues. The CDR3 sequence is CASSLGAGGSTDTQYF. CDR3 sequence (DNA): TGCGCCAGCAGCTTGGGAGCGGGAGGGAGCACAGATACGCAGTATTTT.